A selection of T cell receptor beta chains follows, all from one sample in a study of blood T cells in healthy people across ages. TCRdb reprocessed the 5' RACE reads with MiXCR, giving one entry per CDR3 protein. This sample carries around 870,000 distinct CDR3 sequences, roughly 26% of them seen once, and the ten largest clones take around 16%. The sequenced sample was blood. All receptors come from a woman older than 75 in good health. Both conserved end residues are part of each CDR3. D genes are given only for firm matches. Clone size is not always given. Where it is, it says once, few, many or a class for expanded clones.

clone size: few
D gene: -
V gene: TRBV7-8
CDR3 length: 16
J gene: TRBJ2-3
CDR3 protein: CASSLALAFSTDTQYF
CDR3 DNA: TGTGCCAGCAGCTTAGCACTAGCATTTAGCACAGATACGCAGTATTTT

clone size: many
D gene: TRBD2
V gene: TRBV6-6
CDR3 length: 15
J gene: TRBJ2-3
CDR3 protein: CASSYSRTSGDTQYF
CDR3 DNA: TGTGCCAGCAGTTACTCGAGGACTAGCGGAGATACGCAGTATTTT

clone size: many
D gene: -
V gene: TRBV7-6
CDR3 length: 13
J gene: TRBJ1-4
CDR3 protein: CASSLSRGEKLFF
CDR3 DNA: TGTGCCAGCAGCTTAAGCAGGGGCGAAAAACTGTTTTTT

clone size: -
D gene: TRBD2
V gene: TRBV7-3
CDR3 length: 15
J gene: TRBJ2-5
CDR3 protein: CASSLNPGGLETQYF
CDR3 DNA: TGTGCCAGCAGCTTAAACCCGGGGGGGCTGGAGACCCAGTACTTC

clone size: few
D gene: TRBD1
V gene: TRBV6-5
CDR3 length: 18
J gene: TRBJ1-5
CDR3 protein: CASSLTPGQGGSNQPQHF
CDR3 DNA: TGTGCCAGCAGCCTTACTCCGGGACAGGGAGGAAGCAATCAGCCCCAGCATTTT

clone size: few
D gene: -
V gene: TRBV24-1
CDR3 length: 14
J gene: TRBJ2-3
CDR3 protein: CATSETGATDTQYF
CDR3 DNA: TGTGCCACCAGTGAAACCGGGGCGACAGATACGCAGTATTTT

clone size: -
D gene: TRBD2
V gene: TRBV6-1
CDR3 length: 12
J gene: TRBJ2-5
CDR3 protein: CAGAWGGETQYF
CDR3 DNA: TGTGCCGGAGCTTGGGGGGGGGAGACCCAGTACTTC

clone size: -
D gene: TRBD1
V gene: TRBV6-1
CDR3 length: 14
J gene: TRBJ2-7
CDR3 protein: CASIPLGGLCEQYF
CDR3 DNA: TGTGCCAGCATCCCATTAGGGGGCTTGTGCGAGCAGTACTTC

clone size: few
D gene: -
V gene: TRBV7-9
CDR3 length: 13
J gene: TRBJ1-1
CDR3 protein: CASITMVDTEAFF
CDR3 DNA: TGTGCCAGCATCACAATGGTCGACACTGAAGCTTTCTTT

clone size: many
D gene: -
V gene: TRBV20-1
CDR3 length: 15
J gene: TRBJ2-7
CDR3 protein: CSAPVGDIGTYEQYF
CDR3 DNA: TGCAGTGCTCCCGTCGGGGACATTGGCACCTACGAGCAGTACTTC

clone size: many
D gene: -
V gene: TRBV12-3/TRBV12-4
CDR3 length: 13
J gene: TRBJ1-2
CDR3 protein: CASSLDTIDGYTF
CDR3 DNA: TGTGCCAGCAGTTTAGATACGATCGATGGCTACACCTTC

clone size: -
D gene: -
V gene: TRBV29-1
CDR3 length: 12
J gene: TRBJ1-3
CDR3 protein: CSVDGLGNTIYF
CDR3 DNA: TGCAGCGTTGACGGGCTCGGAAACACCATATATTTT

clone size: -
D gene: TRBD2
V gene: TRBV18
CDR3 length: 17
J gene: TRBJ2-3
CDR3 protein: CASSPLLAGAFTDTQYF
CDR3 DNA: TGTGCCAGCTCACCACTTCTAGCGGGGGCGTTCACAGATACGCAGTATTTT

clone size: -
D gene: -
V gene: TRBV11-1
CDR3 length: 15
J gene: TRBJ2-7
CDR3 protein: CASSPDRPDSYEQYF
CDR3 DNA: TGTGCCAGCAGCCCGGACAGACCGGACTCCTACGAGCAGTACTTC